This entry describes one T cell receptor beta chain. This specimen belongs to a study of blood T cell repertoires in COVID-19. Study-wide context: COVID-19 samples, acute and convalescent, were from the United States, Italy and Spain.

Seattle patients were enrolled while actively infected and followed longitudinally. The CDR3 is 11 residues long. In the original processing: It was from reference gene primer amplification that nucleated cell counts were estimated. Data came from immunoSEQ multiplex PCR; TCRdb stores just in-frame clones and leaves some out. V and J calls plus clone size are reproduced from that table; the DNA served to infer D and trimming. The data show a few hundred thousand clones, with nearly 90% seen just once and under 1.1% held by the top ten. This TCR derives from a woman between 35 and 50 years old with COVID-19, enrolled during active disease. Sequencing used peripheral blood. The chain couples TRBV21-1 to TRBJ2-7; the listed D gene, TRBD2, was not tested against the DNA. TRBV21-1 has pseudogene status. The CDR3 sequence is CASSNRYEQYF. The CDR3 DNA reads TGTGCCAGCAGCAATAGATACGAGCAGTACTTC.